This T cell receptor (beta chain) was captured by sequencing in a study of cytomegalovirus exposure and HLA in healthy donors. This clone was seen once. What it binds is unknown. A multiplex PCR was run with 60 Vbeta primers and 13 Jbeta primers. Sequencing was performed with immunoSEQ multiplex PCR; in TCRdb, only in-frame clones are kept and a portion is missing. The table lists over 250,000 clones, 65% to 85% of them singletons. Broader study findings: Later on, analysis showed that most CMV-associated TCR beta chains appeared to be HLA-restricted. In a later analysis, compared with equally common non-associated chains, HLA-associated beta chains were more expanded. Both high specificity and high sensitivity reportedly marked the classifier's diagnosis of cytomegalovirus status.

CDR1 and CDR2 from the germline V gene are MNHEY and SMNVEV (reference sequence). CDR3 size: 14 residues. V lost 6 bases and J 0 bases, leaving 12 bases between the germline ends. The chain employs TRBV27 and TRBJ2-7; D is uncertain. This TCR was recovered from a female donor in good health and CMV-seronegative. The sequenced material came from PBMCs. CDR3 DNA sequence: TGTGCCAGCAGGAGAGGTCAGAACTCCTACGAGCAGTACTTC. Translated: CASRRGQNSYEQYF.